The 24 T cell receptor beta chains reported below all come from one sample, sequenced in a study of blood T cell repertoires in COVID-19. Profiling relied on immunoSEQ multiplex PCR, and the TCRdb table lists in-frame clones only, not all of them. This table has approximately 120,000 clones, 92% appearing once. The sequencing sample was made of peripheral blood. The receptors shown here come from a man aged 50 or older with COVID-19, enrolled during active disease.

This sequence joins TRBV6-5 and TRBJ2-7; TRBD2 matches 9 bases. The CDR3 has 15 residues. Trimming cost V 6 bases and J 2 bases; bases outside gene matches: 8. Germline V lookup: CDR1 MNHEY, CDR2 SVGAGI. This CDR3 reads CASSPRGGLPYEQYF. CDR3 nucleotides: TGTGCCAGCAGCCCGCGGGGGGGTTTACCCTACGAGCAGTACTTC.

The chain links TRBV19 to TRBJ2-5; D gene uncertain. V gave up 7 bases and J gave up 3 bases, with 15 bases separating them. Germline CDR1 and CDR2: LNHDA and SQIVND (reference sequence). The CDR3 has 14 amino acids. CDR3 bases: TGTGCCAGTAACTCTCGAGGAACCGAAGAGACCCAGTACTTC. Its protein is CASNSRGTEETQYF.

V gene TRBV10-3 combines with J gene TRBJ2-2, with 13 bases that match TRBD2. In germline, CDR1 is ENHRY, CDR2 SYGVKD. The CDR3 extends over 14 amino acids. Trimming at V came to 10 bases and at J to 5 bases, leaving 4 bases not matched to a gene. This chain's CDR3 is CATRGLAGTGELFF. The CDR3 DNA reads as TGTGCCACAAGGGGACTAGCGGGAACCGGGGAGCTGTTTTTT.

Only one count was recorded for this clone. V is TRBV30 and J is TRBJ1-1, with D perhaps matching TRBD1 (5 bases). CDR3 length equals 13 residues. Germline loops: CDR1 GTSNPN, CDR2 SVGIG (reference sequence). V lost 3 bases to trimming and J lost 3 bases, with 11 bases between them. This chain's CDR3 is CAWRGGRDTEAFF. In DNA form, the CDR3 reads TGTGCCTGGAGGGGGGGGAGAGACACTGAAGCTTTCTTT.

This chain joins TRBV7-6 and TRBJ1-3; D ambiguous. The CDR3 is 15 residues long. The germline V and J ends were trimmed by 3 bases and 0 bases, with 9 bases remaining between them. Germline V gives CDR1 SGHVS, CDR2 FNYEAQ. CDR3 nucleotides: TGTGCCAGCAGCTTGGGCAGTGTCTCTGGAAACACCATATATTTT. It specifies CASSLGSVSGNTIYF.

The genes are TRBV6-5 and TRBJ2-1, with a possible D match to TRBD2 (7 bases). Germline V gene data show CDR1 as MNHEY and CDR2 as SVGAGI. This CDR3 has 15 amino acids. The V and J ends lost 4 bases and 1 base respectively, with 11 bases between them. CDR3 in DNA: TGTGCCAGCAGTTGGGGAGGGGGTTCCTACAATGAGCAGTTCTTC. Amino acids: CASSWGGGSYNEQFF.

The chain combines TRBV5-5 with TRBJ2-7; TRBD1 might be the D (6 bases). Trimming took off 0 bases at V and 2 bases at J, with 18 bases between the two ends. The CDR3 has 17 amino acids. The germline CDR1 and CDR2 sequences are SGHKS and YYEKEE (reference sequence). The CDR3 loop is CASSLGPISGTTYEQYF. CDR3 coding DNA: TGTGCCAGCAGCTTGGGACCCATTTCCGGGACAACCTACGAGCAGTACTTC.

The rearrangement uses TRBV10-3 and TRBJ1-2; no firm D call. The V end lost 0 bases, the J end lost 6 bases, and 8 bases lay between the germline ends. The CDR3 length is 13 residues. Per germline, CDR1 ENHRY and CDR2 SYGVKD. The CDR3 DNA reads TGTGCCATCAGTGAGTCTAGGCAGGATGGCTACACCTTC. It specifies CAISESRQDGYTF.

The chain combines TRBV9 with TRBJ2-1; TRBD2 agrees at 9 bases. Germline V gene sequence: CDR1 SGDLS, CDR2 YYNGEE. CDR3 size: 15 residues. The V gene end was trimmed by 2 bases and the J gene end by 4 bases; junction bases not matched to a gene: 4. Written as DNA, the CDR3 is TGTGCCAGCAGCGTTAGTAGCGGGAGATACAATGAGCAGTTCTTC. It encodes CASSVSSGRYNEQFF.

The rearrangement uses TRBV6-1 and TRBJ1-6; 8 bases line up with TRBD1. Germline CDR1 and CDR2: MNHNS and SASEGT. The CDR3 contains 14 residues. Unmatched junction bases numbered 4, after V lost 1 base and J lost 11 bases. CDR3 loop: CASSEGTGITPLHF. The CDR3, as DNA: TGTGCCAGCAGTGAAGGGACAGGGATAACACCCCTCCACTTT.

The J gene is TRBJ2-1, the V gene TRBV21-1; the listed D gene, TRBD2, was not tested against the DNA. TRBV21-1 is assigned pseudogene status. The CDR3 has 14 residues. The CDR3 DNA reads as TGTGCCAGCAGCTACCGGGGATTCAACAATGAGCAGTTCTTC. Translation gives CASSYRGFNNEQFF.

This clone was counted a single time. The gene calls are TRBV21-1 and TRBJ2-1; TRBD2, the table's D call, was not compared with the DNA. TRBV21-1 is a documented pseudogene. There are 20 residues in the CDR3. The CDR3 spells CASSKDGASGRDFDYNEQFF. CDR3 bases: TGTGCCAGCAGCAAAGATGGGGCTAGCGGGAGGGATTTTGACTACAATGAGCAGTTCTTC.

This chain uses TRBV5-8 with TRBJ2-1; D not certain. The ends were cut back, 0 bases at V and 3 bases at J, with 10 bases in the middle. Germline-derived CDR1 and CDR2 are SGHTS and YDEGEE. The CDR3 has 15 residues. DNA of the CDR3: TGTGCCAGCAGCTTGGTAGGCGGAGACTACAATGAGCAGTTCTTC. Its protein is CASSLVGGDYNEQFF.

This chain uses TRBV10-3 with TRBJ2-3; D not certain. Germline assignment: CDR1 ENHRY and CDR2 SYGVKD. This CDR3 is 16 amino acids long. V dropped 0 bases and J dropped 0 bases, with 10 bases sitting between them. CDR3: CAISESPQPSTDTQYF. DNA of the CDR3: TGTGCCATCAGTGAGTCGCCACAACCTAGCACAGATACGCAGTATTTT.

The chain has TRBV5-1 and TRBJ2-7; no clear D. This CDR3 region has 13 residues. The germline CDR1 and CDR2 sequences are SGHRS and YFSETQ. Between the trimmed V and J ends, which lost 0 bases and 3 bases, there was a span of 7 bases. The chain's CDR3 is CASSLAGSYEQYF. The DNA of the CDR3 is TGCGCCAGCAGCTTGGCAGGTAGCTACGAGCAGTACTTC.

The J gene is TRBJ2-7, the V gene TRBV18; weak D call: TRBD2 (5 bases). Germline V gene lookup returns CDR1 KGHSH and CDR2 LQKENI. The CDR3 covers 14 residues. V lost 1 base and J lost 4, with 11 bases in between. The CDR3 DNA reads TGTGCCAGCTCACCACTCGGGGTAGTTTACGAGCAGTACTTC. The encoded protein is CASSPLGVVYEQYF.

DNA of the CDR3: TGTGCCAGCAGCCGAGGGGGATATGGCTACACCTTC. Protein: CASSRGGYGYTF. The J gene is TRBJ1-2, the V gene TRBV7-9, with D possibly being TRBD1 (6 bases). The germline gives CDR1 SEHNR, CDR2 FQNEAQ (reference sequence). Trimming removed 5 bases from V and 5 bases from J, with 9 bases in between. The length of the CDR3 is 12 residues.

The V call is TRBV10-3, the J call TRBJ2-7; 14 bases agree with TRBD2. The CDR3 is made up of 18 amino acids. The germline V gene encodes CDR1 ENHRY and CDR2 SYGVKD. Trimming removed 7 bases from V and 6 bases from J; junction bases left unmatched: 17. The CDR3 reads CAIKGQGSGTSGGTEQYF. CDR3 bases: TGTGCCATCAAGGGACAGGGATCCGGGACTAGCGGGGGAACCGAGCAGTACTTC.

This sequence joins TRBV28 and TRBJ1-1; possibly TRBD1 for D (5 bases). Germline CDR1 reads MDHEN; CDR2 reads SYDVKM. V lost 2 bases to trimming and J lost 1 base, with 11 bases between them. This CDR3 is 15 amino acids long. The CDR3 loop reads CASSLPGLQNTEAFF. In nucleotides, the CDR3 is TGTGCCAGCAGTTTACCGGGACTGCAGAACACTGAAGCTTTCTTT.

The chain couples TRBV27 to TRBJ1-1; 10 nucleotides line up with TRBD1. V shed 4 bases, J shed 4 bases, and the junction held 6 bases outside the gene matches. CDR1 MNHEY and CDR2 SMNVEV come from the germline V gene (reference sequence). The CDR3 length is 15 residues. The CDR3 here is CASSSGTGAGTEAFF. CDR3 nucleotides: TGTGCCAGCAGTTCCGGGACAGGGGCGGGCACTGAAGCTTTCTTT.

The rearrangement uses TRBV5-8 and TRBJ1-6; the D gene is possibly TRBD1 (6 bases). The ends were cut back, 0 bases at V and 8 bases at J, with 9 bases in the middle. Germline-derived CDR1 and CDR2 are SGHTS and YDEGEE. The CDR3 length is 14 residues. The CDR3 loop reads CASSLGDNYSPLHF. The CDR3, as DNA: TGTGCCAGCAGCTTGGGGGACAATTATTCACCCCTCCACTTT.

The chain couples TRBV6-1 to TRBJ2-5, with 9 bases fitting TRBD2. CDR1 is MNHNS, CDR2 SASEGT, per germline. The CDR3 totals 17 residues. V trimming: 1 base; J trimming: 3 bases; junction bases outside the gene matches: 9. CDR3 sequence (DNA): TGTGCCAGCAGTGAAGGGACCTCTGCGGGGGGGAAAGAGACCCAGTACTTC. Protein sequence: CASSEGTSAGGKETQYF.

The chain recombines TRBV21-1 with TRBJ1-4; the D call in the table, TRBD1, was not verified against the DNA. TRBV21-1 is shown as a pseudogene. The CDR3 totals 16 residues. The CDR3 sequence is CAILQERAWENEKLFF. DNA of the CDR3: TGTGCCATTCTACAGGAAAGGGCTTGGGAAAACGAAAAACTGTTTTTT.

This chain uses TRBV3-1 (or the pseudogene TRBV3-2) with TRBJ2-1; 8 bases map to TRBD1. The CDR3 length is 15 residues. V dropped 0 bases and J dropped 14; count of bases not matched to a gene: 12. Looked up from germline, CDR1 is LGHDT and CDR2 is YNNKEL (reference sequence). CDR3: CASSQDPDRVERKFF. In DNA, the CDR3 is TGTGCCAGCAGCCAAGATCCGGACAGGGTCGAGAGAAAGTTCTTC.